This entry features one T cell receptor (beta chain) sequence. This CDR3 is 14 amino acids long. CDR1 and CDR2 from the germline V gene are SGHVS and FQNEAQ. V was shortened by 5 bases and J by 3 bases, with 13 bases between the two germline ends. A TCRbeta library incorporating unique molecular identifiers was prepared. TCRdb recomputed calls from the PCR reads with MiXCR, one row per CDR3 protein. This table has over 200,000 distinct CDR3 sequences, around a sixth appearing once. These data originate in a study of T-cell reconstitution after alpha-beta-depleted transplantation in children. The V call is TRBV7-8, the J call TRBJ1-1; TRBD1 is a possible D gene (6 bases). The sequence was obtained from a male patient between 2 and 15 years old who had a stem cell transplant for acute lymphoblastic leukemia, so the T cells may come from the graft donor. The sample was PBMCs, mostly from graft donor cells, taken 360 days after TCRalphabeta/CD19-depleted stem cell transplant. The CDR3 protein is CASSTREGDTEAFF. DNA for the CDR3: TGTGCCAGCAGCACACGAGAGGGGGACACTGAAGCTTTCTTT.